Sequencing of this TCR beta chain was carried out in a study of CD8+ T cells in alopecia areata. This clone has only a few counts. The authors extracted RNA and reverse transcribed it into cDNA as the sequencing template. Only in-frame clones appear in the TCRdb table, and some are missing; sequencing was by immunoSEQ multiplex PCR. Of around 140,000 clones listed, approximately 51% are singletons. Germline V lookup: CDR1 SGHTA, CDR2 FQGNSA. Trimming cost V 2 bases and J 1 base, with 8 bases left between them. CDR3 length equals 14 residues. This rearrangement joins TRBV7-2 to TRBJ2-5; D gene ambiguous. The sequence derives from a human donor with alopecia areata. Specimen: CD4+ T cells sorted from blood, collected at week 0. CDR3 sequence reads: CASSLPGPQETQYF. The CDR3 bases are TGTGCCAGCAGCTTACCCGGACCCCAAGAGACCCAGTACTTC.